This TCR beta chain is from a study of blood T cells in healthy people across ages. The sample holds a few counts of this clonotype. Each sample had at least 6 million PBMCs isolated. V was shortened by 7 bases and J by 6 bases, with 16 bases between the two germline ends. The CDR3 has 14 amino acids. Looked up from germline, CDR1 is MNHEY and CDR2 is SVGEGT. A second PCR, run for about 7 to 11 cycles, used a sample-barcoded 5' primer plus a J-beta primer mix. TCRdb analysed the 5' RACE reads with MiXCR anew, one entry per CDR3 protein. Among under 800,000 distinct CDR3 sequences listed, under 25% were seen once.

This chain links TRBV6-2 or TRBV6-3 with TRBJ2-1; possibly TRBD1 for D (6 bases). The clonotype originates from a man aged 70 or older in good health. The sequencing sample was made of blood. CDR3 amino acids: CASTPGVLANEQFF. The CDR3 coding sequence is TGTGCCAGCACTCCAGGGGTCTTGGCCAATGAGCAGTTCTTC.